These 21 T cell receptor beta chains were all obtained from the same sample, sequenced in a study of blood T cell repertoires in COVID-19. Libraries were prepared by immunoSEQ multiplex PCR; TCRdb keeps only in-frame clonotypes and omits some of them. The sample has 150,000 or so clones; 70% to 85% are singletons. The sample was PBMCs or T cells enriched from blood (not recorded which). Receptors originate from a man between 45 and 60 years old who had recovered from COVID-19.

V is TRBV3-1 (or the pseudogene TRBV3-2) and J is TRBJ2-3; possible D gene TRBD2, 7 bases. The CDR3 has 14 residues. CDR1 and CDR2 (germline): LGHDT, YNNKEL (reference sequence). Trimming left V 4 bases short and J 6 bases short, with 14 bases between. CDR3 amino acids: CASSRVGGADTQYF. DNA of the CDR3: TGTGCCAGCAGCCGGGTGGGGGGGGCGGATACGCAGTATTTT.

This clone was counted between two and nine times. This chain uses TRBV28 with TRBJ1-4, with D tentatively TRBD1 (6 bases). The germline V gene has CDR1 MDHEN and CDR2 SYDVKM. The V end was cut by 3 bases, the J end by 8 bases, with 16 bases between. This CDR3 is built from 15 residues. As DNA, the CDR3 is TGTGCCAGCAGTTTTCCAAGTTCAGGGGCAGAAAAACTGTTTTTT. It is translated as CASSFPSSGAEKLFF.

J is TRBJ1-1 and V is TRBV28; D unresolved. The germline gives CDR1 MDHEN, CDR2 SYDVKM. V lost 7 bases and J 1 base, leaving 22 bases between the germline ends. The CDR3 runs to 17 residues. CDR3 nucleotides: TGTGCCAGCACCCCGCCCTTAGAGGACTTCGGGAACACTGAAGCTTTCTTT. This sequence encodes CASTPPLEDFGNTEAFF.

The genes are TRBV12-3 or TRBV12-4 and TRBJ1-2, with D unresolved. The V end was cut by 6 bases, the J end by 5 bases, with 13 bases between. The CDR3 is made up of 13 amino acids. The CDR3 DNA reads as TGTGCCAGCAGCCGACCGGGCGGGTATGGCTACACCTTC. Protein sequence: CASSRPGGYGYTF.

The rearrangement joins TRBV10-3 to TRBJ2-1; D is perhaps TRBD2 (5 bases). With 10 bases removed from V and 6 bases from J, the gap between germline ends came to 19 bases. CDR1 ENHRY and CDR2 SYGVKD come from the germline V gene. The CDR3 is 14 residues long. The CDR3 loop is CATRNQDSGNEQFF. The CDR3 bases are TGTGCCACCCGGAATCAGGACTCCGGCAATGAGCAGTTCTTC.

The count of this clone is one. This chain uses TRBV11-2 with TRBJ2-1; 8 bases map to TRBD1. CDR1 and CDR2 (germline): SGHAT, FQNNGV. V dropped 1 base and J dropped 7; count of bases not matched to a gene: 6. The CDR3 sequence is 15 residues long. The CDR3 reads CASSLVPTGGNEQFF. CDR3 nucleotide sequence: TGTGCCAGCAGCTTAGTTCCCACAGGGGGGAATGAGCAGTTCTTC.

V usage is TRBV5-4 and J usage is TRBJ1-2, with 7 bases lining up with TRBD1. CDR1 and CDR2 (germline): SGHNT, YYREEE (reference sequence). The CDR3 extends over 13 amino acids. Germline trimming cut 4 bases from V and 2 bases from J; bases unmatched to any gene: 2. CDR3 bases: TGTGCCAGCAGCCAGGGACAGAACTATGGCTACACCTTC. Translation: CASSQGQNYGYTF. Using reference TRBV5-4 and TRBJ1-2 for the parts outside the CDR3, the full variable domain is ETGVTQSPTHLIKTRGQQVTLRCSSQSGHNTVSWYQQALGQGPQFIFQYYREEENGRGNFPPRFSGLQFPNYSSELNVNALELDDSALYLCASSQGQNYGYTFGSGTRLTVV.

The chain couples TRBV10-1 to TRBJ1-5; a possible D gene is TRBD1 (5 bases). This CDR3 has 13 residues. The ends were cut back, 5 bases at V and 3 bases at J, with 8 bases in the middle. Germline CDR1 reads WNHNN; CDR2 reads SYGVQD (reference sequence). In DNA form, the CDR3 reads TGCGCCAGCAGTATGACAGACAATCAGCCCCAGCATTTT. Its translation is CASSMTDNQPQHF.

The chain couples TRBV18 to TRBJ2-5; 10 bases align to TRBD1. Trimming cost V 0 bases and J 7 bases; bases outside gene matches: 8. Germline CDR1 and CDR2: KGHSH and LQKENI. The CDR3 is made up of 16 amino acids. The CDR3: CASSPPTTGGRGTQYF. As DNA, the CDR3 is TGTGCCAGCTCACCACCGACGACAGGGGGCCGAGGGACCCAGTACTTC.

Here the CDR3 reads CASSLFAENTEAFF. Here the CDR3 DNA reads TGTGCCAGCAGCTTATTCGCAGAGAACACTGAAGCTTTCTTT. V is TRBV7-8 and J is TRBJ1-1, with D unclear. V gave up 2 bases and J gave up 1 base, with 8 bases separating them. This CDR3 has 14 residues. The germline V gene has CDR1 SGHVS and CDR2 FQNEAQ. Together with reference TRBV7-8 and TRBJ1-1, the CDR3 gives the full variable domain: GAGVSQSPRYKVAKRGQDVALRCDPISGHVSLFWYQQALGQGPEFLTYFQNEAQLDKSGLPSDRFFAERPEGSVSTLKIQRTQQEDSAVYLCASSLFAENTEAFFGQGTRLTVV.

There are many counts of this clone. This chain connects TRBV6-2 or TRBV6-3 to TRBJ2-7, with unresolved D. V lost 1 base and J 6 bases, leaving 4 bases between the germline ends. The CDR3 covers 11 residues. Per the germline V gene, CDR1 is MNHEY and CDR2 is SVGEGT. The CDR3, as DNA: TGTGCCAGCAGTTACTTAGTCGAGCAGTACTTC. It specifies CASSYLVEQYF.

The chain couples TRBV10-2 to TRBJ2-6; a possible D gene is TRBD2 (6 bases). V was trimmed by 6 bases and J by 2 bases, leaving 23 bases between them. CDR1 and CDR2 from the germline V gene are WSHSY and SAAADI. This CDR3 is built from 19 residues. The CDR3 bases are TGCGCCAGCAGCACCACTCCGGGCGGGGAAACCACTGGGGCCAACGTCCTGACTTTC. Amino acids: CASSTTPGGETTGANVLTF.

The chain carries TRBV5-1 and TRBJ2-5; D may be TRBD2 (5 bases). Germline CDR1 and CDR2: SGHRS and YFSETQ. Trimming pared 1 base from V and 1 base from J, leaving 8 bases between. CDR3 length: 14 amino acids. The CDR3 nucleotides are TGCGCCAGCAGCTTGAGCGGAATCCAAGAGACCCAGTACTTC. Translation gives CASSLSGIQETQYF.

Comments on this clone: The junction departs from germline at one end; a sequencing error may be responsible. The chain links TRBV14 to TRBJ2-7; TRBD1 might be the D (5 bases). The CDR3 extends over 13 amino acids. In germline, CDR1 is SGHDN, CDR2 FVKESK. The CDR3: CASSQDFLTEVKF. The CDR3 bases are TGTGCCAGCAGCCAAGATTTCTTGACAGAAGTAAAATTC.

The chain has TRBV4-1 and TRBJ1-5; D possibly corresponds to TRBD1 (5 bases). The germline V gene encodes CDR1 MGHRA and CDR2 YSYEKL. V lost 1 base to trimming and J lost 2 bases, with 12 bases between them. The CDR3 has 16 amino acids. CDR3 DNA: TGCGCCAGCAGCCAAGTGGCCAGGGCAGGCAATCAGCCCCAGCATTTT. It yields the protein CASSQVARAGNQPQHF.

The DNA for the CDR3 is TGCGCCAGCAGCTTGGCGGGACTAGCGGGGGGAACCTACGAGCAGTACTTC. Translating gives CASSLAGLAGGTYEQYF. The chain couples TRBV5-1 to TRBJ2-7; 15 bases agree with TRBD2. Germline-derived CDR1 and CDR2 are SGHRS and YFSETQ. This CDR3 comprises 17 residues. Trimming took 0 bases from V and 2 from J; bases not matched to a gene: 3.

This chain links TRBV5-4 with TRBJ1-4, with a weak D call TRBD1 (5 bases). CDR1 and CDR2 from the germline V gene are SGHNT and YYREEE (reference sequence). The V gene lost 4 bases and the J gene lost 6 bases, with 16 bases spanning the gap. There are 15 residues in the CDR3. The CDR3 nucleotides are TGTGCCAGCAGCCTTAGTGTCGGGGGGGATGAAAAACTGTTTTTT. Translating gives CASSLSVGGDEKLFF.

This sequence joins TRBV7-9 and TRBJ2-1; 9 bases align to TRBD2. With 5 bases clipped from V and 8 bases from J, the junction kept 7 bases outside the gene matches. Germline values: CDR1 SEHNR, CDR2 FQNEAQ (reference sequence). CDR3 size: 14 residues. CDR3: CASSPLAGGYEQFF. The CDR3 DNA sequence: TGTGCCAGCAGCCCCCTGGCGGGGGGGTATGAGCAGTTCTTC.

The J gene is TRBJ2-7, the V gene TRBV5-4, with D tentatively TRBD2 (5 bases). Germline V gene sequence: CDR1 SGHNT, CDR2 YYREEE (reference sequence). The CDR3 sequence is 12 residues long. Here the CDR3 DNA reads TGTGCATGCGGCCGGGATCCAAACGAGCAGTACTTC. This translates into CACGRDPNEQYF.

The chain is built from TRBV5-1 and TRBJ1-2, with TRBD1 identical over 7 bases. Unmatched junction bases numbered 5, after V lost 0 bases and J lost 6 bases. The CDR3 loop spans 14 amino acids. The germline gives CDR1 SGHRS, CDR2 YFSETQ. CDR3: CASSLGTGSDGYTF. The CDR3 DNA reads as TGCGCCAGCAGCTTGGGGACAGGCTCTGATGGCTACACCTTC. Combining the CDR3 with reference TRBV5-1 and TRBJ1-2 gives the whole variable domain KAGVTQTPRYLIKTRGQQVTLSCSPISGHRSVSWYQQTPGQGLQFLFEYFSETQRNKGNFPGRFSGRQFSNSRSEMNVSTLELGDSALYLCASSLGTGSDGYTFGSGTRLTVV.

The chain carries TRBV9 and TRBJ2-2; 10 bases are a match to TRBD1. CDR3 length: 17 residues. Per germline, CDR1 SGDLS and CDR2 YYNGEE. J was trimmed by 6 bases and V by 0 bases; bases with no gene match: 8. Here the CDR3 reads CASSVAPPGQGPGELFF. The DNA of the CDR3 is TGTGCCAGCAGCGTAGCCCCACCGGGACAGGGGCCCGGGGAGCTGTTTTTT.